This T cell receptor beta chain was captured in a study of CD8 T cells in Susac syndrome. This clonotype has just one count. This CDR3 has 11 amino acids. The V end lost 6 bases, the J end lost 6 bases, and 6 bases lay between the germline ends. The germline CDR1 and CDR2 sequences are SNHLY and FYNNEI. RNA amounts of roughly 0.45 to 1 ug underwent reverse transcription with random hexamers. immunoSEQ multiplex PCR amplified TCR beta CDR3 across 54 Vbeta, 13 Jbeta. Each CDR3 protein is one row after TCRdb ran MiXCR on the immunoSEQ multiplex PCR reads. Of around 200,000 distinct CDR3 sequences in the sample, around 90% were seen once. The study sequenced TCR beta in blood CD8+ and CD4+ T cells. Included as multiple sclerosis controls were treatment-naive patients who had stable or active relapsing-remitting disease. While CD8+ and CD4+ T cells were isolated negatively, TEMRA cells were enriched by FACS.

V is TRBV2 and J is TRBJ2-1; D is ambiguous. The sequence derives from a human donor with multiple sclerosis. Sequenced sample: CD8+ T cells from PBMCs. DNA for the CDR3: TGTGCCAGCAGGGAGTTCAATGAGCAGTTCTTC. It is translated as CASREFNEQFF.